Listed below are T cell receptor beta chains from one sample, sequenced in a study of early T cells in non-severe SARS-CoV-2 infection. TCRdb analysed the 5' RACE reads with MiXCR anew, one entry per CDR3 protein. The data contain about 64,000 distinct CDR3 sequences, 4.9% of them singletons. The sequenced material came from whole blood. These receptors were taken from an adult who was a healthcare worker with PCR-confirmed SARS-CoV-2 infection or an uninfected control (not recorded which). Each CDR3 is given with its conserved first and last residue. D genes are given only for firm matches. Not all rows give a size; the values are once, few, many and, for expanded clones, a class.

d_call: .; j_call: TRBJ2-1; v_call: TRBV21-1; clone_size: few; cdr3_length: 17; cdr3_aa: CASSPALRIGPYNEQFF; cdr3_nt: TGTGCCAGCAGCCCCGCTCTTCGGATAGGGCCCTACAATGAGCAGTTCTTC
d_call: TRBD1; j_call: TRBJ1-3; v_call: TRBV12-3/TRBV12-4; clone_size: many; cdr3_length: 15; cdr3_aa: CASSLGQGNGNTIYF; cdr3_nt: TGTGCCAGCAGTTTGGGACAGGGGAACGGAAACACCATATATTTT
d_call: .; j_call: TRBJ2-4; v_call: TRBV29-1; clone_size: .; cdr3_length: 14; cdr3_aa: CSVEDLGSPSVQYF; cdr3_nt: TGCAGCGTTGAAGATCTCGGGAGCCCCAGCGTTCAGTACTTC
d_call: TRBD2; j_call: TRBJ2-1; v_call: TRBV7-2; clone_size: .; cdr3_length: 14; cdr3_aa: CASSSLAGKNEQFF; cdr3_nt: TGTGCCAGCAGTTCTCTAGCGGGGAAGAATGAGCAGTTCTTC
d_call: TRBD1; j_call: TRBJ1-6; v_call: TRBV5-4; clone_size: many; cdr3_length: 15; cdr3_aa: CASSLGTGNNSPLHF; cdr3_nt: TGTGCCAGCAGCTTGGGGACAGGGAATAATTCACCCCTCCACTTT
d_call: TRBD2; j_call: TRBJ2-7; v_call: TRBV4-2; clone_size: .; cdr3_length: 14; cdr3_aa: CASSRRAGAYEQYF; cdr3_nt: TGTGCCAGCAGCCGACGAGCGGGGGCCTACGAGCAGTACTTC
d_call: TRBD1; j_call: TRBJ2-1; v_call: TRBV6-1; clone_size: many; cdr3_length: 20; cdr3_aa: CASSNPSVGRTRGHYNEQFF; cdr3_nt: TGTGCCAGCAGCAACCCTTCCGTAGGGCGGACGAGGGGGCATTACAATGAGCAGTTCTTC
d_call: TRBD1; j_call: TRBJ1-4; v_call: TRBV6-5; clone_size: many; cdr3_length: 16; cdr3_aa: CASSYFTGGVNEKLFF; cdr3_nt: TGTGCCAGCAGTTACTTTACAGGGGGAGTTAATGAAAAACTGTTTTTT
d_call: TRBD2; j_call: TRBJ2-1; v_call: TRBV20-1; clone_size: many; cdr3_length: 14; cdr3_aa: CSAISGRARNEQFF; cdr3_nt: TGCAGTGCTATTAGCGGGAGGGCTCGCAATGAGCAGTTCTTC
d_call: TRBD1; j_call: TRBJ2-6; v_call: TRBV29-1; clone_size: .; cdr3_length: 18; cdr3_aa: CSVGVRQGLASGANVLTF; cdr3_nt: TGCAGCGTCGGGGTGAGACAGGGATTGGCGTCTGGGGCCAACGTCCTGACTTTC
d_call: .; j_call: TRBJ1-1; v_call: TRBV3-1; clone_size: few; cdr3_length: 16; cdr3_aa: CASSPVWGDMNTEAFF; cdr3_nt: TGTGCCAGCAGCCCTGTGTGGGGAGACATGAACACTGAAGCTTTCTTT
d_call: TRBD1; j_call: TRBJ1-1; v_call: TRBV2; clone_size: few; cdr3_length: 14; cdr3_aa: CASSFGQGYTEAFF; cdr3_nt: TGTGCCAGCAGTTTTGGACAGGGGTACACTGAAGCTTTCTTT
d_call: .; j_call: TRBJ2-3; v_call: TRBV6-5; clone_size: .; cdr3_length: 12; cdr3_aa: CASSTPEDTQYF; cdr3_nt: TGTGCCAGCAGTACCCCAGAAGATACGCAGTATTTT
d_call: .; j_call: TRBJ2-3; v_call: TRBV10-1; clone_size: few; cdr3_length: 17; cdr3_aa: CASSESKGGPFADTQYF; cdr3_nt: TGCGCCAGCAGTGAGTCGAAGGGGGGGCCATTCGCAGATACGCAGTATTTT
d_call: .; j_call: TRBJ2-1; v_call: TRBV7-9; clone_size: many; cdr3_length: 11; cdr3_aa: CASSLAVEQFF; cdr3_nt: TGTGCCAGCAGCTTAGCGGTGGAGCAGTTCTTC
d_call: .; j_call: TRBJ1-2; v_call: TRBV20-1; clone_size: many; cdr3_length: 14; cdr3_aa: CSARDPDTFYGYTF; cdr3_nt: TGCAGTGCTAGAGATCCAGACACCTTCTATGGCTACACCTTC
d_call: .; j_call: TRBJ1-1; v_call: TRBV29-1; clone_size: .; cdr3_length: 14; cdr3_aa: CSVVSAVIRTEAFF; cdr3_nt: TGCAGCGTTGTGAGCGCCGTAATTCGCACTGAAGCTTTCTTT
d_call: .; j_call: TRBJ2-4; v_call: TRBV24-1; clone_size: .; cdr3_length: 14; cdr3_aa: CATSGPGAEDIQYF; cdr3_nt: TGTGCCACCAGTGGCCCCGGGGCCGAGGACATTCAGTACTTC
d_call: TRBD1; j_call: TRBJ2-1; v_call: TRBV10-2; clone_size: many; cdr3_length: 13; cdr3_aa: CASSRTGYNEQFF; cdr3_nt: TGCGCCAGCAGCAGGACAGGCTACAATGAGCAGTTCTTC